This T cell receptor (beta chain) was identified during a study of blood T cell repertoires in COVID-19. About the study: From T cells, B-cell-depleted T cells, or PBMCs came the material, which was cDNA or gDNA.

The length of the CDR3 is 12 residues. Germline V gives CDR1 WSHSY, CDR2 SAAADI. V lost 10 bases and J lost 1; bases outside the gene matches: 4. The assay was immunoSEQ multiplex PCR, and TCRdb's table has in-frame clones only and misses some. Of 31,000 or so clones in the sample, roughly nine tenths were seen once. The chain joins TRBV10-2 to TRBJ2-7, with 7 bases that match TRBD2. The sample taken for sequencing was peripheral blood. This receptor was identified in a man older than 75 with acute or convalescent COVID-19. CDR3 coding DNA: TGCGCCACTAGCGGAGAATCCTACGAGCAGTACTTC. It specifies CATSGESYEQYF.